This TCR beta chain comes out of a study of blood T cell repertoires in COVID-19. Germline values: CDR1 SGHRS, CDR2 YFSETQ. V was shortened by 0 bases and J by 5 bases, with 11 bases between the two germline ends. The CDR3 spans 14 residues. In its sample, this clone was seen once. This table comes from immunoSEQ multiplex PCR, and its TCRdb copy is limited to in-frame clones, with some not included. The table records 130,000 or so clones, about 80% of them present only once. V and J are TRBV5-1 and TRBJ1-2, with D possibly being TRBD1 (6 bases). Material: peripheral blood. This sequence was found in a man aged 45-60 years with acute or convalescent COVID-19. The CDR3 is CASSLDRARYGYTF. CDR3 nucleotides: TGCGCCAGCAGCTTGGACAGGGCTCGGTATGGCTACACCTTC.